This TCR beta chain was documented in a study of blood T cell repertoires in COVID-19. Study-wide background: Acute-phase and convalescent COVID-19 samples originated in the United States, Italy and Spain. Sample material is recorded as cDNA or gDNA derived from T cells, B-cell-depleted T cells, or PBMCs.

Sequenced by immunoSEQ multiplex PCR; TCRdb stores in-frame clones only, minus some. The table includes approximately 100,000 clones, around 85% detected once. The CDR3 consists of 12 residues. V was pared by 5 bases and J by 4 bases, with 7 bases between. Looked up from germline, CDR1 is SGHTA and CDR2 is FQGTGA. This TCR derives from a human donor in a cohort sampled during active COVID-19. Material: peripheral blood. J is TRBJ2-3 and V is TRBV7-3; D is perhaps TRBD2 (5 bases). The CDR3 DNA sequence: TGTGCCAGCAGCGAACTAGCAGATACGCAGTATTTT. Translated: CASSELADTQYF.